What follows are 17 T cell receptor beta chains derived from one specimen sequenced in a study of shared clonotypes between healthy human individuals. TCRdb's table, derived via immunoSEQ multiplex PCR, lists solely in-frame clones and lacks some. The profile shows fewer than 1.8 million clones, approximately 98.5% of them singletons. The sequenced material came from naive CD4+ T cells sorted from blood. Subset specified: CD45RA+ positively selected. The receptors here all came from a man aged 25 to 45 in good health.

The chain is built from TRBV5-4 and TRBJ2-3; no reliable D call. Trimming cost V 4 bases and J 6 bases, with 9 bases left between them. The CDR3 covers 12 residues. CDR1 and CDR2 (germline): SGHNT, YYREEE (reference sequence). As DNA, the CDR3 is TGTGCCAGCAGCCGAAGTGTGGATACGCAGTATTTT. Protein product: CASSRSVDTQYF.

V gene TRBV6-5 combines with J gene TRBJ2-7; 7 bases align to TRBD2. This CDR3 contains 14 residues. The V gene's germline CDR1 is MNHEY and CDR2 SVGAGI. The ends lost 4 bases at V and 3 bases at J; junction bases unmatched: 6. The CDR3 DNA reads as TGTGCCAGCAGTTTACACGGCGGGAGCTACGAGCAGTACTTC. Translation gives CASSLHGGSYEQYF.

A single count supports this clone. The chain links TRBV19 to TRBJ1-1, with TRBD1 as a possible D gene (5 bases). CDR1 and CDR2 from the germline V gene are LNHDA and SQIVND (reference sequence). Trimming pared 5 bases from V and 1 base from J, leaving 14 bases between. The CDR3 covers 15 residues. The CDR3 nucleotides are TGTGCCAGTAGTCCGTTAAGGGACTCGAACACTGAAGCTTTCTTT. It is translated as CASSPLRDSNTEAFF.

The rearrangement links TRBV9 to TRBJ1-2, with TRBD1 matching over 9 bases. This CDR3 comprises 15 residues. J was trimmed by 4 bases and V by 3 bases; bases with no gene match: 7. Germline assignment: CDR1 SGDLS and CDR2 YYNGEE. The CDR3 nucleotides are TGTGCCAGCAGCGGGGGACAGGGTGACGCCTATGGCTACACCTTC. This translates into CASSGGQGDAYGYTF.

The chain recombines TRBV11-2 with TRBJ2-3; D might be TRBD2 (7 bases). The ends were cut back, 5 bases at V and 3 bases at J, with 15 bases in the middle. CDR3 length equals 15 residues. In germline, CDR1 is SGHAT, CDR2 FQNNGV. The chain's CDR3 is CASSRGGVGTDTQYF. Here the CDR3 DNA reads TGTGCCAGCAGCCGAGGGGGGGTTGGAACAGATACGCAGTATTTT.

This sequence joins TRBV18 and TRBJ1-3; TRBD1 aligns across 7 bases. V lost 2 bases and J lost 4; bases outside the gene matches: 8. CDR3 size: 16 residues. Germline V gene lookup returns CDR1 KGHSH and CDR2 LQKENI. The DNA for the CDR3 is TGTGCCAGCTCACCAGGACAGGACCCTCTCGGAAACACCATATATTTT. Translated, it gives CASSPGQDPLGNTIYF. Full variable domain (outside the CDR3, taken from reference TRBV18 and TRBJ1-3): NAGVMQNPRHLVRRRGQEARLRCSPMKGHSHVYWYRQLPEEGLKFMVYLQKENIIDESGMPKERFSAEFPKEGPSILRIQQVVRGDSAAYFCASSPGQDPLGNTIYFGEGSWLTVV.

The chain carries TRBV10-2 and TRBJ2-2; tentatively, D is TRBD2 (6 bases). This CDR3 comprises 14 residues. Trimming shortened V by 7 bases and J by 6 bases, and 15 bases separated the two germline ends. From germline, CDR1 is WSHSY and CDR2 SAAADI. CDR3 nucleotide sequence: TGCGCCAGCAAGAGGGAGGCTGGTGCCGGGGAGCTGTTTTTT. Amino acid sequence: CASKREAGAGELFF.

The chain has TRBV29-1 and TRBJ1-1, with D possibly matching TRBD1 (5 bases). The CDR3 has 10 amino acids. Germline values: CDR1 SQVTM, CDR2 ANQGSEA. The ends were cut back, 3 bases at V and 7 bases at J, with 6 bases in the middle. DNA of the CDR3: TGCAGCGTTGATGGGGGTGAAGCTTTCTTT. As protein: CSVDGGEAFF.

CDR3 loop: CASSEGLAGVFEQYF. The CDR3 coding sequence is TGTGCCAGCAGCGAGGGACTAGCGGGAGTGTTCGAGCAGTACTTC. V is TRBV9 and J is TRBJ2-7; 14 bases agree with TRBD2. The CDR3 is 15 residues long. V gave up 3 bases and J gave up 6 bases; unmatched junction bases: 5. The germline CDR1 and CDR2 sequences are SGDLS and YYNGEE.

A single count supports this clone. CDR3 region: CASSLVGRDYEQYF. CDR3 coding DNA: TGTGCCAGCAGCTTAGTGGGCAGAGACTACGAGCAGTACTTC. The rearrangement joins TRBV11-2 to TRBJ2-7; no firm D call. The CDR3 is 14 residues long. Germline lookup yields CDR1 SGHAT and CDR2 FQNNGV. Trimming removed 1 base at V and 3 bases at J, with 10 bases between.

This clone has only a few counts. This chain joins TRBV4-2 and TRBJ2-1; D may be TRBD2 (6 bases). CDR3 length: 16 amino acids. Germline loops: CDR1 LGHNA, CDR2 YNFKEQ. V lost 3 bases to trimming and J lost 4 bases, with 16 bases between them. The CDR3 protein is CASSHAPTGEYNEQFF. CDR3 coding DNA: TGTGCCAGCAGCCATGCTCCGACGGGAGAGTACAATGAGCAGTTCTTC.

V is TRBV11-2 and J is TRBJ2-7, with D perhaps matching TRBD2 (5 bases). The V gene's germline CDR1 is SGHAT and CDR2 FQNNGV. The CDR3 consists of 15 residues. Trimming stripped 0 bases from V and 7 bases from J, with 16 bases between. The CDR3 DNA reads TGTGCCAGCAGCTTAGATCATAGGTGGAGGACGGAGCAGTACTTC. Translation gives CASSLDHRWRTEQYF. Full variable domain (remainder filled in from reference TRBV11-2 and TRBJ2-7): EAGVAQSPRYKIIEKRQSVAFWCNPISGHATLYWYQQILGQGPKLLIQFQNNGVVDDSQLPKDRFSAERLKGVDSTLKIQPAKLEDSAVYLCASSLDHRWRTEQYFGPGTRLTVT.

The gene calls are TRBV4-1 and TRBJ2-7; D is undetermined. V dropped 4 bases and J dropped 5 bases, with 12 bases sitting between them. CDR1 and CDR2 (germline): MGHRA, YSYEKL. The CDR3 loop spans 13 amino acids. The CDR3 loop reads CASSPARAHEQYF. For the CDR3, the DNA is TGCGCCAGCAGCCCCGCAAGGGCTCACGAGCAGTACTTC.

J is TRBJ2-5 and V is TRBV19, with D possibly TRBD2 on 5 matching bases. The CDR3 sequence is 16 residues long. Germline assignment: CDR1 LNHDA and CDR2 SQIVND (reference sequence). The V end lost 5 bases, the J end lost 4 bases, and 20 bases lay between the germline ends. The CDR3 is CASSPPPAGRVETQYF. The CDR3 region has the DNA TGTGCCAGTAGTCCCCCCCCGGCGGGCCGGGTAGAGACCCAGTACTTC.

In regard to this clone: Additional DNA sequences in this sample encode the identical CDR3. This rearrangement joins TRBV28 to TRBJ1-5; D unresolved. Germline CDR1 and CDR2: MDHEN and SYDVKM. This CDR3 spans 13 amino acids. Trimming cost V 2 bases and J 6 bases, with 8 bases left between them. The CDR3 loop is CASSLLGSQPQHF. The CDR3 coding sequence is TGTGCCAGCAGTTTACTAGGGAGTCAGCCCCAGCATTTT.

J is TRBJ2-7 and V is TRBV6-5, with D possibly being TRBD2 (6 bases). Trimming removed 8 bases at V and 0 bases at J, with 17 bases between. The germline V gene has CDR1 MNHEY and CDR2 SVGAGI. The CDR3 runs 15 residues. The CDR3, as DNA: TGTGCCAGCTCTCGGGAGAGAAGAAGCTCCTACGAGCAGTACTTC. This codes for CASSRERRSSYEQYF.

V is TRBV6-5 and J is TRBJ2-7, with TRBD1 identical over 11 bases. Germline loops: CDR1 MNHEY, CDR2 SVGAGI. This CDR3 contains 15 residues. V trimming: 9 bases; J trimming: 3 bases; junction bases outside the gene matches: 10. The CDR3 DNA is TGTGCCAGTTGTCTGGACAGGGGGCCGATCTACGAGCAGTACTTC. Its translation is CASCLDRGPIYEQYF.